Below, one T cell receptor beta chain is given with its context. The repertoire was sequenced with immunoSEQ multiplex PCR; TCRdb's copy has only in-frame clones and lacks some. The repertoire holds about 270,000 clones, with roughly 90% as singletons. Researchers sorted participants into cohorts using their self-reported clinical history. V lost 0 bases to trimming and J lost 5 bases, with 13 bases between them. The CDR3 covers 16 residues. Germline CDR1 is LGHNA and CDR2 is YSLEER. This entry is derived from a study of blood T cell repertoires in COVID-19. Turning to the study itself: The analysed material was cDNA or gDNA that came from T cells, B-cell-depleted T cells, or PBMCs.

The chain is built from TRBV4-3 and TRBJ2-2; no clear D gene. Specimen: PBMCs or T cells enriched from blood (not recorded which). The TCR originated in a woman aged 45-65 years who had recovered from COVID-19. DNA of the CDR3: TGCGCCAGCAGCCAAGAGCGGCAAATCCGGACCGGGGAGCTGTTTTTT. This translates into CASSQERQIRTGELFF.